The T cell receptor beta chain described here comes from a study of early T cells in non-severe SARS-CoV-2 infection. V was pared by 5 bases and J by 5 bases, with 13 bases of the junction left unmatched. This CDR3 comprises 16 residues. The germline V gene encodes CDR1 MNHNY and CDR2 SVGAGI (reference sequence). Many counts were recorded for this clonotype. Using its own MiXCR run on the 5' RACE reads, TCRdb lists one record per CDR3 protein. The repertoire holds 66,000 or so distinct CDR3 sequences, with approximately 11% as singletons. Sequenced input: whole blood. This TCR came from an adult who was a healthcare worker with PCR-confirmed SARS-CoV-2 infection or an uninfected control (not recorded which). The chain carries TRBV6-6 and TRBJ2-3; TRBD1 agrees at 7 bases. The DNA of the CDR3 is TGTGCCAGCAGTCAGGTGGCAGGGGGTAGTGGAGATACGCAGTATTTT. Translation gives CASSQVAGGSGDTQYF.